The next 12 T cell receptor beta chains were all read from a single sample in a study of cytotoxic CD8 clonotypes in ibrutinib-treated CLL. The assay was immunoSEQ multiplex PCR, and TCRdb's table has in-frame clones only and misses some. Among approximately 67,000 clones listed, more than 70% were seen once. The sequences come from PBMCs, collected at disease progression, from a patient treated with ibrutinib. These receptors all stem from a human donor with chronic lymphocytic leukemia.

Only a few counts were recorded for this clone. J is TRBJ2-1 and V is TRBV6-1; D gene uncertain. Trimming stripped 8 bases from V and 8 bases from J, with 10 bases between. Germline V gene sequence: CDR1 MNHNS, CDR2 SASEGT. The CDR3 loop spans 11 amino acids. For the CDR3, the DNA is TGTGCCAGCTTCTCGATGGATGAGCAGTTCTTC. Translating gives CASFSMDEQFF.

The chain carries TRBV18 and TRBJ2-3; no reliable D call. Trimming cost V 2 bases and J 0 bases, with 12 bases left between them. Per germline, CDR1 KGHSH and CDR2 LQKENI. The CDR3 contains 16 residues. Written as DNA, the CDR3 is TGTGCCAGCTCACCAGAAGTCCAGGCGAGCACAGATACGCAGTATTTT. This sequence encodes CASSPEVQASTDTQYF. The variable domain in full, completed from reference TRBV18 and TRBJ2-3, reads NAGVMQNPRHLVRRRGQEARLRCSPMKGHSHVYWYRQLPEEGLKFMVYLQKENIIDESGMPKERFSAEFPKEGPSILRIQQVVRGDSAAYFCASSPEVQASTDTQYFGPGTRLTVL.

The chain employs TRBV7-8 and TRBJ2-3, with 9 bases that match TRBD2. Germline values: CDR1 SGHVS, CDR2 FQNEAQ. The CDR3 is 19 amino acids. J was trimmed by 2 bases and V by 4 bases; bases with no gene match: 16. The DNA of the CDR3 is TGTGCCAGCAGCTCGACGATAGCGGGGGCTCCCCAATCCACAGATACGCAGTATTTT. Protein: CASSSTIAGAPQSTDTQYF.

In DNA form, the CDR3 reads TGTGCCAGCAGCGGACCTCAGGTAGCTGGAAACACCATATATTTT. Translated, it gives CASSGPQVAGNTIYF. This chain joins TRBV9 and TRBJ1-3; no reliable D call. The CDR3 runs to 15 residues. Germline-derived CDR1 and CDR2 are SGDLS and YYNGEE. Trimming removed 3 bases at V and 2 bases at J, with 12 bases between.

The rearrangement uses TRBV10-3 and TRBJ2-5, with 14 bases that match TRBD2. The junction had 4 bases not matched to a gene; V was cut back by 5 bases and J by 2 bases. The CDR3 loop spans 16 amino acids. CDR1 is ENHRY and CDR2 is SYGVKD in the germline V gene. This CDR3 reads CAISKGLAGGQETQYF. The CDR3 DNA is TGTGCCATCAGTAAAGGACTAGCGGGAGGTCAAGAGACCCAGTACTTC.

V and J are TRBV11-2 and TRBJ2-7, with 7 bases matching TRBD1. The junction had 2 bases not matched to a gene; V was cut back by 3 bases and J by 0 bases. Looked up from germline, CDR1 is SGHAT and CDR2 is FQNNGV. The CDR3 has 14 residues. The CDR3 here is CASSFAGGSYEQYF. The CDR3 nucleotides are TGTGCCAGCAGCTTCGCAGGGGGCTCCTACGAGCAGTACTTC.

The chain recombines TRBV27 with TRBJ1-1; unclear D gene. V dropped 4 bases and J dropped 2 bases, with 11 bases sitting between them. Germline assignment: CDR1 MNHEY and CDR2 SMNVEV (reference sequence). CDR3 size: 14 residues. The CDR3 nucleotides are TGTGCCAGCAGTTCAGAGACTCGAAACACTGAAGCTTTCTTT. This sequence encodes CASSSETRNTEAFF.

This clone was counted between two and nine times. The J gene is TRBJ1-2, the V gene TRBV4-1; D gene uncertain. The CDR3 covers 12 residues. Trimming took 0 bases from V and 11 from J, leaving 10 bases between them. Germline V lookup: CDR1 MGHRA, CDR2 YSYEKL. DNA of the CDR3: TGCGCCAGCAGCCAAGATCCGGGGAGTTACACCTTC. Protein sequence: CASSQDPGSYTF.

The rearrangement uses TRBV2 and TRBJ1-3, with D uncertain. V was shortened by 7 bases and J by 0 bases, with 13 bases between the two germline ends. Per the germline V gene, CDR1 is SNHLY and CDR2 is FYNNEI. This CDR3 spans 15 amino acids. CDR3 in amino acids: CASNLGTDSGNTIYF. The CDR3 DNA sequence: TGTGCCAGCAACTTGGGAACAGACTCTGGAAACACCATATATTTT.

The CDR3 here is CASRAEGQAYEQYF. CDR3 sequence (DNA): TGTGCCAGCCGAGCCGAGGGACAGGCCTACGAGCAGTACTTC. The rearrangement uses TRBV2 and TRBJ2-7, with 8 positions matching TRBD1. Germline CDR1 and CDR2: SNHLY and FYNNEI. The trim removed 8 bases at V and 2 bases at J, leaving 8 bases unmatched. The CDR3 spans 14 residues.

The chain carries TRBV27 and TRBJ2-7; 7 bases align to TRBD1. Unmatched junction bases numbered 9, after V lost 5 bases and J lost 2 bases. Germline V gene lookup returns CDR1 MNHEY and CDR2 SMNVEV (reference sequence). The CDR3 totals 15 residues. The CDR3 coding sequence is TGTGCCAGCAGTCGCAAAACAGGGGATCCCTACGAGCAGTACTTC. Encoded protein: CASSRKTGDPYEQYF.

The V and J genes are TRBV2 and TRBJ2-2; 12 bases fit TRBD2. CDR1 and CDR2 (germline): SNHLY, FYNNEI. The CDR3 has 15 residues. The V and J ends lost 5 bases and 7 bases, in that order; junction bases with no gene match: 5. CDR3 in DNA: TGTGCCAGCAGTACCGGACTAGCGGGGTTCGGGGAGCTGTTTTTT. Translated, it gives CASSTGLAGFGELFF.